This TCR beta chain came from a study of shared clonotypes between healthy human individuals (dated by TCRdb to 2020 to 2021). In the study overall: The cohort included a few men and two women between 18 and 49 years of age. Blood TCR repertoires of roughly five healthy adults were deeply sequenced to estimate repertoire size and the extent of clonotype sharing between individuals. Per donor, three plates each were used for CD4 naive and CD4 memory, two for CD8 naive, and one for CD8 memory. To increase sequencing depth and limit assay-specific biases, TCR repertoire library preparation and sequencing were carried out by different laboratories using diverse techniques. Between about 0.94 and 8.9 billion PBMCs per donor were obtained by leukapheresis.

TCR CDR3 regions were amplified from genomic DNA by multiplex PCR using the deep immunoSEQ assay. Genomic DNA extracted from each cell subset was distributed evenly over all wells of several immunoSEQ 96-well plates, and each plate served as one replicate. For sorted subsets, approximately 190 ng genomic DNA, equal to 30,000 or so T cell genomes, was loaded into each replicate PCR. Purified libraries were quantified with a Qubit 3.0 fluorometer, sized on a Bioanalyzer 2100, and re-quantified with the KAPA Library Quantification kit. Every immunoSEQ 96-well plate was sequenced on a separate single-read 150-cycle Illumina NextSeq 550 flow cell. In the original analysis: Because the immunoSEQ output included only junctional sequences and no quality scores, the filtering could not be the same as the filtering used for full-length reads. Sequences were annotated with PyIR, a Python wrapper for IgBLAST v1.9, and V/J genes and CDR3 were assigned using IMGT germline references. Any read was removed if the V/J assignment was weak (E-value above 1e-6), the CDR3 was missing, or the read contained stop codons, out-of-frame junctions, or ambiguous translated residues. A V3J clonotype was defined by an identical inferred V gene, J gene, and CDR3 amino acid sequence. Percentage overlap between repertoires was computed as shared unique clonotypes divided by the size of the smaller repertoire. Three approaches were used to assess repertoire richness: RTK rarefaction, the Chao1 estimator, and Recon v2.1 estimates of unobserved clonotypes. Generation probabilities were computed with OLGA for all TCRbeta clonotypes obtained by the gDNA method from a few donors. TCRdb's version of the immuneACCESS table is confined to in-frame rearrangements and falls short of the full clone set. An unresolved V gene accounts for under half of the shortfall where checked; the remainder is of unknown origin. V and J calls and clone size are as listed in that table; D and trimming were resolved from the DNA. The sample table holds about 1 million clones, of which around 74% were seen once. Clones ranked in the top ten supply around 1.5% of the sample.

The research as a whole found: Naive subsets generally had larger estimated clonotype richness than memory subsets. Sampling was limited to blood, and TCR repertoires in tissue likely differ from TCR repertoires in blood. Sharing across four donors was observed for about 5% of naive CD4, less than 4% of naive CD8, about 2.5% of memory CD4, and about 0.4% of memory CD8 clonotypes. Pairwise subsampling indicated that sequencing depth was expected to affect the degree of clonotype sharing among donors. Rarefaction of sorted-subset datasets indicated incomplete sequencing despite the large sequencing depth. Because the study included a small number of donors, the genetic and exposure-history diversity represented was limited. Compared with non-shared clonotypes, the clonotypes found in all four sorted-subset donors had higher generation probabilities.

Note on this clone: Its recognized antigen is unknown. It has no much larger one-base neighbor in the sample; base qualities were not kept.

The donors were healthy, HIV-negative adults who had no recently reported acute infections or vaccinations. Every donor was a Caucasian adult living in Nashville, Tennessee, USA. CD4+ T cells were enriched by magnetic negative selection; naive cells were then positively selected on CD45RA, and the negative fraction formed the memory subset. Blood was collected by leukapheresis, and PBMCs were isolated by Ficoll-Histopaque density gradient centrifugation and then cryopreserved in liquid nitrogen vapor phase. Analytical flow cytometry was used to check the purity and quantity of every magnetically sorted T cell population. Each sorted fraction had its genomic DNA isolated and then quantified by UV absorbance on a Nanodrop 2000c. Trimming takes 4 bases from V and 6 bases from J, and the germline ends sit 17 bases apart. The CDR3 sequence holds 16 residues, the cysteine and phenylalanine included. The kept DNA is CDR3 alone, 48 bases in frame from the first base. For CDR1 and CDR2, the germline V gene (reference sequence) lists SGHNT and YYREEE.

This clonotype originated in a man in his late teens or twenties in good health. Sequencing was carried out using memory CD4+ T cells sorted from blood. Per the publication, the cell subset or site label means: CD45RA-negative fraction. Recombination connected TRBV5-4 to TRBJ1-6, with no confidently assigned D gene. This receptor carries the CDR3 CASSIIDTAINSPLHF. At the DNA level, the sequence is TGTGCCAGCAGCATAATCGACACTGCGATTAATTCACCCCTCCACTTT.